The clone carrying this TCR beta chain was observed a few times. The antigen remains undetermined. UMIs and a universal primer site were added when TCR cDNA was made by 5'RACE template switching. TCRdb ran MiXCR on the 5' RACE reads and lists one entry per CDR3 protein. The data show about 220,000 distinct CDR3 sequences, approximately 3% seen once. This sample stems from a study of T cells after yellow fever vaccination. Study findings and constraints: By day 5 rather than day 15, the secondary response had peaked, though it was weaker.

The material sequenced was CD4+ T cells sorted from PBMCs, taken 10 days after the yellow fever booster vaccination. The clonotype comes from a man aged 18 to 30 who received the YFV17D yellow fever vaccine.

The CDR3 protein is CASSPGTRASYNEQFF. The CDR3 coding sequence is TGTGCCAGCAGTCCCGGGACGCGGGCCTCCTACAATGAGCAGTTCTTC. The chain links TRBV12-3 or TRBV12-4 to TRBJ2-1; D assignment may be TRBD1 or TRBD2 (5 bases each). There are 16 residues in the CDR3. The ends were cut back, 5 bases at V and 0 bases at J, with 14 bases in the middle.